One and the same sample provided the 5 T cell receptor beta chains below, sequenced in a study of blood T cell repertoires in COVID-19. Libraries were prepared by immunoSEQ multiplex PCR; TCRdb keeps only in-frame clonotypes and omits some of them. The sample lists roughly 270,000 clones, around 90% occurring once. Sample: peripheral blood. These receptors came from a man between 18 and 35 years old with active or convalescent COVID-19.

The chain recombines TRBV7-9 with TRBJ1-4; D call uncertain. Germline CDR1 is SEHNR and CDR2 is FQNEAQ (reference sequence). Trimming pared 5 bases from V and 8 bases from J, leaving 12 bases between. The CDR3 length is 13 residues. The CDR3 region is CASSREVEEKLFF. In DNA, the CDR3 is TGTGCCAGCAGCCGGGAGGTGGAAGAAAAACTGTTTTTT. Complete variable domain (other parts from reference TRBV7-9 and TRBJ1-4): DTGVSQNPRHKITKRGQNVTFRCDPISEHNRLYWYRQTLGQGPEFLTYFQNEAQLEKSRLLSDRFSAERPKGSFSTLEIQRTEQGDSAMYLCASSREVEEKLFFGSGTQLSVL.

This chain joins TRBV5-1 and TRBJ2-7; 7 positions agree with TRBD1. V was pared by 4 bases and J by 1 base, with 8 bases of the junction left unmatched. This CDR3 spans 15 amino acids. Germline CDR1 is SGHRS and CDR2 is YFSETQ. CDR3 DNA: TGCGCCAGCAGCCCCGGGACAGTTTTTTCCTACGAGCAGTACTTC. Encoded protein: CASSPGTVFSYEQYF.

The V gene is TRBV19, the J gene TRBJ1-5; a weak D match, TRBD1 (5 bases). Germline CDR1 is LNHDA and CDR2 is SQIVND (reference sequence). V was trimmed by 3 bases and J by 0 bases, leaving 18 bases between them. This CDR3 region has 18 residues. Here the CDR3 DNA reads TGTGCCAGTAGTATTCATTACCCTGGGGCAGATAGCAATCAGCCCCAGCATTTT. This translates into CASSIHYPGADSNQPQHF.

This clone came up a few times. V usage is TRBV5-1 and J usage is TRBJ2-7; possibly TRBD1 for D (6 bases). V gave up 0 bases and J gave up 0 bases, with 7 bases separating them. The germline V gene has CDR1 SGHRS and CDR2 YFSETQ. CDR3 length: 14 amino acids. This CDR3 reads CASSLDRASYEQYF. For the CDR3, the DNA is TGCGCCAGCAGCTTGGACAGGGCCTCCTACGAGCAGTACTTC.

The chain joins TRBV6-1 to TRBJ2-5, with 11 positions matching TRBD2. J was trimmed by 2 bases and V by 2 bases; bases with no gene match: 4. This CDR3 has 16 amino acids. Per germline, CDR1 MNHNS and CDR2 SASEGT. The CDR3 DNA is TGTGCCAGCAGTGAATGGGCTAGCGGGGGGCAAGAGACCCAGTACTTC. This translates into CASSEWASGGQETQYF.